This TCR beta chain was observed in a study of OX40 agonist ivuxolimab in advanced cancers. Study summary: Head and neck, renal cell, melanoma or hepatocellular carcinoma were the cancers that dose-escalation patients had. Having had anti-PD-1, anti-PD-L1 or anti-CTLA-4 therapy before was allowed, and roughly 40% had some. From about 23 to 85 years was the age range, with a mean of about 54 years, and over 80% were male. Study-level findings and limits: Normalized T-cell clonal expansion was also low in some nonresponders.

The CDR3 has 15 amino acids. Germline CDR1 reads SGHRS; CDR2 reads YFSETQ. V was pared by 6 bases and J by 0 bases, with 13 bases between. For this clone: The antigen remains undetermined.

Sequencing was performed with immunoSEQ multiplex PCR; in TCRdb, only in-frame clones are kept and a portion is missing. Of about 71,000 clones detected, about 81% appear once; the ten largest clones hold 5%. The chain employs TRBV5-1 and TRBJ2-1, with D possibly matching TRBD1 (6 bases). This TCR was sampled from an adult with an advanced solid tumor such as melanoma, head and neck, liver or kidney cancer. The sequences come from CD4+ or CD8+ T cells sorted from blood, collected in a trial of the OX40 agonist ivuxolimab. In DNA, the CDR3 is TGCGCCAGCATCTCAGACAGGCTCTCCTACAATGAGCAGTTCTTC. It is translated as CASISDRLSYNEQFF.